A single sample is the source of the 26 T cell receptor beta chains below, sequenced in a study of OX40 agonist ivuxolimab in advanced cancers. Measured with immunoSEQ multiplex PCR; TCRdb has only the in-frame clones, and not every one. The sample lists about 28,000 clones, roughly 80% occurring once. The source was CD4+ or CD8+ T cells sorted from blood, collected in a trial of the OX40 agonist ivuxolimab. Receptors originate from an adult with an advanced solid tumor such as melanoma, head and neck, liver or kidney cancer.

The chain's CDR3 is CASSRLGQNTEAFF. Written as DNA, the CDR3 is TGTGCCAGCAGTCGCCTGGGGCAGAACACTGAAGCTTTCTTT. The V gene is TRBV7-9, the J gene TRBJ1-1; weak D call: TRBD1 (5 bases). V was cut by 6 bases and J by 1 base, with 12 bases left in between. Germline CDR1 and CDR2: SEHNR and FQNEAQ (reference sequence). The CDR3 is 14 residues long.

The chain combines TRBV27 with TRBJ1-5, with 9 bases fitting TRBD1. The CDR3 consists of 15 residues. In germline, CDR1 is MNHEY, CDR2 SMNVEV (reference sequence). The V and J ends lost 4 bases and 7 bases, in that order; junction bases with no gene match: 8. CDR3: CASSSDRGAWQPQHF. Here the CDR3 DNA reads TGTGCCAGCAGTTCCGACAGGGGGGCTTGGCAGCCCCAGCATTTT.

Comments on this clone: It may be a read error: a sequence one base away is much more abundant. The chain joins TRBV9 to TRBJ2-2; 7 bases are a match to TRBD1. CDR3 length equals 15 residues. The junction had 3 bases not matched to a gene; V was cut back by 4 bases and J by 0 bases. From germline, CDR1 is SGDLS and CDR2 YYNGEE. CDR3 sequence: CASSPGTANTGELFF. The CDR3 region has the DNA TGTGCCAGCAGCCCCGGGACAGCGAACACCGGGGAGCTGTTTTTT.

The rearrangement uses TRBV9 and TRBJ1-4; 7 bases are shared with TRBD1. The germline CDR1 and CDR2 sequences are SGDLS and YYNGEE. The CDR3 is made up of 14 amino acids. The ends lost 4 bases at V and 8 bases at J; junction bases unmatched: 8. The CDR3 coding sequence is TGTGCCAGCAGCAGACAGGGAAGTCAAGAAAAACTGTTTTTT. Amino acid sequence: CASSRQGSQEKLFF. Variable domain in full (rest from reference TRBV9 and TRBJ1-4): DSGVTQTPKHLITATGQRVTLRCSPRSGDLSVYWYQQSLDQGLQFLIQYYNGEERAKGNILERFSAQQFPDLHSELNLSSLELGDSALYFCASSRQGSQEKLFFGSGTQLSVL.

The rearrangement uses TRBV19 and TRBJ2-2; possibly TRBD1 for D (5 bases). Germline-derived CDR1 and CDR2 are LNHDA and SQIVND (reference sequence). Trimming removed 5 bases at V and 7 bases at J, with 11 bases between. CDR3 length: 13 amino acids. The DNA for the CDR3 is TGTGCCAGTAGTTTAGGGGTAGGCGGGGAGCTGTTTTTT. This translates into CASSLGVGGELFF.

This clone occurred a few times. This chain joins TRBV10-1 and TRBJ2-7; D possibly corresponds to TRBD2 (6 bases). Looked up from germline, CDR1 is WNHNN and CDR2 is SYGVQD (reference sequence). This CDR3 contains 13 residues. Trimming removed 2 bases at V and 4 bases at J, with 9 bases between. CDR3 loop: CASSEGGGYEQYF. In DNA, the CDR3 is TGCGCCAGCAGTGAGGGGGGAGGTTACGAGCAGTACTTC.

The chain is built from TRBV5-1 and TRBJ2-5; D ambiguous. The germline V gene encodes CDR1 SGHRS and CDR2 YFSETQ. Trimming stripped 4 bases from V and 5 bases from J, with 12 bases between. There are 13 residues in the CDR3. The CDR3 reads CASSTDASETQYF. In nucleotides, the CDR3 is TGCGCCAGCAGCACCGACGCCTCCGAGACCCAGTACTTC.

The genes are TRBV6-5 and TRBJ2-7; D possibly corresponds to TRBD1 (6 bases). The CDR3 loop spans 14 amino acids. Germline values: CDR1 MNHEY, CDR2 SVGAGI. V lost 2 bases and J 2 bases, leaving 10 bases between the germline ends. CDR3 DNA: TGTGCCAGCAGTTACGACAGGAACCCCTACGAGCAGTACTTC. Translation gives CASSYDRNPYEQYF.

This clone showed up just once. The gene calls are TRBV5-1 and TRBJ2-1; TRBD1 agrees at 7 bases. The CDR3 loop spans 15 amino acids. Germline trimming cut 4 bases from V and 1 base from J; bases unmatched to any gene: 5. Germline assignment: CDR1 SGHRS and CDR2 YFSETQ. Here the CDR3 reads CASSPDRSSYNEQFF. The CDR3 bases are TGCGCCAGCAGCCCGGACAGGTCATCCTACAATGAGCAGTTCTTC.

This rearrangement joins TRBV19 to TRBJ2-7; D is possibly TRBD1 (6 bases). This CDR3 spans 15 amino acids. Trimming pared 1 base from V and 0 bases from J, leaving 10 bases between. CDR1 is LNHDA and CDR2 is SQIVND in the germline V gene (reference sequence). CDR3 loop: CASSIVRDTSYEQYF. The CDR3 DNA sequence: TGTGCCAGTAGTATAGTACGGGACACCTCCTACGAGCAGTACTTC.

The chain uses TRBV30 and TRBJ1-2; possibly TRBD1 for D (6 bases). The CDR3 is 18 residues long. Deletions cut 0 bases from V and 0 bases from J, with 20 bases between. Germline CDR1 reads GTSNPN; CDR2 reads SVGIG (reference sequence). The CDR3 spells CAWSVSSRGTKANYGYTF. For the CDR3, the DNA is TGTGCCTGGAGTGTAAGTTCAAGGGGGACCAAGGCTAACTATGGCTACACCTTC.

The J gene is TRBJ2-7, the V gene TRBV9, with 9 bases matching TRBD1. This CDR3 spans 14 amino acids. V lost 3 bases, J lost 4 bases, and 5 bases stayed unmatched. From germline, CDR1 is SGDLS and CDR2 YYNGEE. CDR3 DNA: TGTGCCAGCAGCGCCGGGACAGGGACTTACGAGCAGTACTTC. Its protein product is CASSAGTGTYEQYF.

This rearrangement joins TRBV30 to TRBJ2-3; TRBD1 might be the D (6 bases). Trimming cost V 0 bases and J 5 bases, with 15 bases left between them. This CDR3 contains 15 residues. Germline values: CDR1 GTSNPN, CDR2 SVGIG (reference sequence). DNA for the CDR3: TGTGCCTGGAGTGTTGCTTTGGGGGCGGGAGATACGCAGTATTTT. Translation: CAWSVALGAGDTQYF. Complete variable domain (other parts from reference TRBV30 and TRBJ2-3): SQTIHQWPATLVQPVGSPLSLECTVEGTSNPNLYWYRQAAGRGLQLLFYSVGIGQISSEVPQNLSASRPQDRQFILSSKKLLLSDSGFYLCAWSVALGAGDTQYFGPGTRLTVL.

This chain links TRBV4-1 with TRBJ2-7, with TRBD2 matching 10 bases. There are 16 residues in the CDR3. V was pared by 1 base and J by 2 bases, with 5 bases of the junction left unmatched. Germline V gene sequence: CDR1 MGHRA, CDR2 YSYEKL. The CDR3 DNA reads TGCGCCAGCAGCCAAGGCCCTAGCGGGAGCCCCTACGAGCAGTACTTC. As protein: CASSQGPSGSPYEQYF.

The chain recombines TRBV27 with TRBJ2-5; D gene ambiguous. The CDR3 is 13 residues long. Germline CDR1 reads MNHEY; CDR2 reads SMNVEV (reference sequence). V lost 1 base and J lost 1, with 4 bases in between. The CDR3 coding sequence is TGTGCCAGCAGTTTATTTGGCCAAGAGACCCAGTACTTC. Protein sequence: CASSLFGQETQYF.

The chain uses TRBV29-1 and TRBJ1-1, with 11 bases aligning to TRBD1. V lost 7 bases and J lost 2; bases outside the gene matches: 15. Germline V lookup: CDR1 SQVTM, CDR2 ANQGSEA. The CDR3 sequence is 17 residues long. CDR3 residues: CSALTPRDRGANTEAFF. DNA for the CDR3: TGCAGCGCCCTGACCCCCCGGGACAGGGGGGCAAACACTGAAGCTTTCTTT.

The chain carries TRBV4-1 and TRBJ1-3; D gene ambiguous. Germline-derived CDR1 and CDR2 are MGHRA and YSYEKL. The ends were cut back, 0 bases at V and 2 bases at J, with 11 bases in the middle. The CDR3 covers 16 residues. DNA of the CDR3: TGCGCCAGCAGCCAAGATTCGGCAGGACCTGGAAACACCATATATTTT. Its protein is CASSQDSAGPGNTIYF.

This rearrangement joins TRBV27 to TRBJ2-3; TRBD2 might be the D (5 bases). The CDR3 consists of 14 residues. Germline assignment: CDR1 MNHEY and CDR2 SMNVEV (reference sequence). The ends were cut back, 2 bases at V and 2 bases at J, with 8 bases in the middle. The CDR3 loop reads CASSLGSLTDTQYF. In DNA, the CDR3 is TGTGCCAGCAGTTTAGGGAGCCTCACAGATACGCAGTATTTT.

CDR3 loop: CASSTSTTYNEQFF. The DNA for the CDR3 is TGTGCCAGCAGTACATCGACAACCTACAATGAGCAGTTCTTC. This chain joins TRBV27 and TRBJ2-1, with D unresolved. The CDR3 is 14 residues long. Germline V gene data show CDR1 as MNHEY and CDR2 as SMNVEV (reference sequence). The germline V and J ends were trimmed by 5 bases and 2 bases, with 10 bases remaining between them.

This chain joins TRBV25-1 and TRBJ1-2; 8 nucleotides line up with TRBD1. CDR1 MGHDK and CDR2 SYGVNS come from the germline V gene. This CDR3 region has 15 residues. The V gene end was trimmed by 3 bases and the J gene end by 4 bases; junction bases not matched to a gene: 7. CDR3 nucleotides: TGTGCCAGCAGTGAGGGGACAGGTGTCCCCTATGGCTACACCTTC. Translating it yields CASSEGTGVPYGYTF.

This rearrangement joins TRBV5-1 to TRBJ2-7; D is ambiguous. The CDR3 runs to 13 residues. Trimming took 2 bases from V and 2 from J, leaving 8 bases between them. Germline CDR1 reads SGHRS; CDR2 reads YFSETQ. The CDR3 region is CASSLDFAYEQYF. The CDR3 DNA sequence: TGCGCCAGCAGCTTAGACTTTGCCTACGAGCAGTACTTC.

The CDR3 nucleotides read TGCGCCAGCAGCCCTCGACAGGGGCTGGGCACTGAAGCTTTCTTT. Translating gives CASSPRQGLGTEAFF. This sequence joins TRBV4-1 and TRBJ1-1; 8 positions agree with TRBD1. The CDR3 length is 15 residues. Losses at the gene ends were 4 bases for V and 4 bases for J; bases not matched to a gene: 8. Germline lookup yields CDR1 MGHRA and CDR2 YSYEKL.

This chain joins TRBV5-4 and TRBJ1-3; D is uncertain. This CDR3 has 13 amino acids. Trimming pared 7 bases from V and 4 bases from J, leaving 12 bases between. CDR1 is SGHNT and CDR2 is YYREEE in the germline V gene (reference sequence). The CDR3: CASRAPAGNTIYF. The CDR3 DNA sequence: TGTGCCAGCCGGGCCCCGGCAGGAAACACCATATATTTT.

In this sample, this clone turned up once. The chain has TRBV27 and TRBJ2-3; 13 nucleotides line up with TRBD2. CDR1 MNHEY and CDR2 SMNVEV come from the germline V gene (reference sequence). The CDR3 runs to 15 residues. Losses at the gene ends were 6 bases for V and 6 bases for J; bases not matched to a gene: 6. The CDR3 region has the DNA TGTGCCAGCAGCCCTGGGACTAGCGGGAAGGATACGCAGTATTTT. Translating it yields CASSPGTSGKDTQYF.

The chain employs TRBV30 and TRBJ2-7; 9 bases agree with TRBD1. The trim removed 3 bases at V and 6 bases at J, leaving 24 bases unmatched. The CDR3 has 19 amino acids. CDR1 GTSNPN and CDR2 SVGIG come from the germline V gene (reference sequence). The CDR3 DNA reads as TGTGCCTGGAGCGACCCACAGGGGGCCGAACCCTTATCGTACGGCGAGCAGTACTTC. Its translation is CAWSDPQGAEPLSYGEQYF. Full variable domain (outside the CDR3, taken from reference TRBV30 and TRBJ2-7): SQTIHQWPATLVQPVGSPLSLECTVEGTSNPNLYWYRQAAGRGLQLLFYSVGIGQISSEVPQNLSASRPQDRQFILSSKKLLLSDSGFYLCAWSDPQGAEPLSYGEQYFGPGTRLTVT.

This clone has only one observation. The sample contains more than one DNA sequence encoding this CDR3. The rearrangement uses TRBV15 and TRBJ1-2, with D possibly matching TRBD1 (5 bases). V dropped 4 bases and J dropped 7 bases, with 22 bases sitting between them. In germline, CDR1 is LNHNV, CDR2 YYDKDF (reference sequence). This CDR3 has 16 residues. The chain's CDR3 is CATSTGLGPSPAGYTF. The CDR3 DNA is TGTGCCACCAGCACAGGGTTGGGACCTTCCCCTGCTGGCTACACCTTC.